The 15 T cell receptor beta chains in this list originate from one sample, sequenced in a study of Graves' ophthalmopathy and Graves' hyperthyroidism. Amplifying from RNA transcripts, the study obtained TCR beta CDR3 regions. First-round RT-PCR relied on HTBI primers, and a second-round multiplex PCR came next. A single record per CDR3 protein comes from TCRdb applying MiXCR to the multiplex PCR reads. The data show roughly 380,000 distinct CDR3 sequences, approximately 15% seen once. The sample taken for sequencing was peripheral blood. Every receptor here comes from a woman under 30 with stable Graves' hyperthyroidism.

J is TRBJ1-2 and V is TRBV14, with a weak D call TRBD1 (5 bases). The CDR3 extends over 13 amino acids. CDR1 SGHDN and CDR2 FVKESK come from the germline V gene. Trimming shortened V by 5 bases and J by 6 bases, and 13 bases separated the two germline ends. CDR3 sequence reads: CASSGTRRDGYTF. The CDR3 DNA follows: TGTGCCAGCAGCGGGACCAGGAGGGATGGCTACACCTTC.

This clonotype has at least ten counts. This chain joins TRBV11-1 and TRBJ2-5; TRBD1 matches 7 bases. Germline CDR1 SGHAT, CDR2 FQDESV (reference sequence). The CDR3 runs 18 residues. V lost 3 bases to trimming and J lost 5 bases; unmatched junction nucleotides: 18. CDR3: CASSFRQGRIVRRETQYF. CDR3 sequence (DNA): TGTGCCAGCAGCTTCCGACAGGGAAGGATCGTAAGGAGGGAGACCCAGTACTTC.

On this clonotype itself: An end of the junction does not agree with germline; a read error may underlie this. This rearrangement joins TRBV12-3 or TRBV12-4 to TRBJ2-4; weak D call: TRBD2 (6 bases). The CDR3 runs to 18 residues. This CDR3 is CASSSQRVRQRVKNIKYF. The CDR3 DNA follows: TGTGCCAGCAGTTCCCAGCGGGTCAGACAACGGGTCAAAAACATTAAGTACTTC.

This chain uses TRBV11-3 with TRBJ1-5; 11 bases fit TRBD1. This CDR3 has 19 residues. The V gene's germline CDR1 is SGHNT and CDR2 YENEEA. V shed 4 bases and J 2 bases; nucleotides not matched to a gene: 13. CDR3 sequence reads: CASSSGVRPGQGGNQPQHF. CDR3 coding DNA: TGTGCCAGCAGCTCGGGGGTGCGCCCGGGACAGGGGGGCAATCAGCCCCAGCATTTT.

In this sample, this clonotype turned up many times. V is TRBV6-5 and J is TRBJ1-1; 7 bases are shared with TRBD1. Trimming removed 5 bases from V and 4 bases from J; junction bases left unmatched: 10. The CDR3 has 15 amino acids. Germline V gene data show CDR1 as MNHEY and CDR2 as SVGAGI. The CDR3 nucleotides are TGTGCCAGCAGTCCCCAACAGGGGTCTCGCACTGAAGCTTTCTTT. Amino acids: CASSPQQGSRTEAFF.

This clonotype has at least ten counts. This CDR3 reads CASSDPGNEQYF. For the CDR3, the DNA is TGCGCCAGCAGTGACCCGGGGAACGAGCAGTACTTC. V and J are TRBV10-2 and TRBJ2-7; D is perhaps TRBD2 (5 bases). The germline gives CDR1 WSHSY, CDR2 SAAADI. Trimming stripped 3 bases from V and 5 bases from J, with 8 bases between. The length of the CDR3 is 12 residues.

This clonotype was seen at least ten times. The genes are TRBV3-1 and TRBJ1-1; possible D gene TRBD1, 5 bases. Trimming stripped 6 bases from V and 0 bases from J, with 8 bases between. The CDR3 has 13 residues. The germline gives CDR1 LGHDT, CDR2 YNNKEL (reference sequence). CDR3 loop: CASRQALNTEAFF. The CDR3 region has the DNA TGTGCCAGCAGACAGGCCCTGAACACTGAAGCTTTCTTT.

This clonotype was seen repeatedly, ten times or more. The chain joins TRBV24-1 to TRBJ2-5; 12 bases are shared with TRBD1. The trim removed 7 bases at V and 5 bases at J, leaving 4 bases unmatched. The germline V gene has CDR1 KGHDR and CDR2 SFDVKD. The CDR3 sequence is 14 residues long. The CDR3, as DNA: TGTGCCACCAGAGGGACAGGGGGCGAGGAGACCCAGTACTTC. Translation gives CATRGTGGEETQYF.

Many counts were recorded for this clonotype. V is TRBV6-1 and J is TRBJ2-7; perhaps TRBD1 as D (6 bases). The V and J ends lost 6 bases and 4 bases respectively, with 16 bases between them. The germline V gene has CDR1 MNHNS and CDR2 SASEGT. The CDR3 is 14 amino acids. In DNA, the CDR3 is TGTGCCAGCAGGGACGCTGACAGGAGATACGAGCAGTACTTC. It specifies CASRDADRRYEQYF.

This clonotype was seen at least ten times. This chain joins TRBV2 and TRBJ2-3; no reliable D call. The CDR3 is 14 residues long. Germline V gene sequence: CDR1 SNHLY, CDR2 FYNNEI. V lost 6 bases to trimming and J lost 1 base, with 11 bases between them. The CDR3 region has the DNA TGTGCCAGCAGCGGAACGAGAGGCACAGATACGCAGTATTTT. Protein: CASSGTRGTDTQYF.

This clonotype was counted at least ten times. The CDR3 sequence: CASSLYGRNTEAFF. CDR3 sequence (DNA): TGTGCCAGTAGTTTGTACGGCAGGAACACTGAAGCTTTCTTT. The chain joins TRBV19 to TRBJ1-1; D call uncertain. Trimming left V 5 bases short and J 1 base short, with 11 bases between. CDR1 is LNHDA, CDR2 SQIVND, per germline (reference sequence). The CDR3 totals 14 residues. The full variable domain, its missing parts supplied by reference TRBV19 and TRBJ1-1, is DGGITQSPKYLFRKEGQNVTLSCEQNLNHDAMYWYRQDPGQGLRLIYYSQIVNDFQKGDIAEGYSVSREKKESFPLTVTSAQKNPTAFYLCASSLYGRNTEAFFGQGTRLTVV.

Many counts were recorded for this clonotype. The chain is built from TRBV6-5 and TRBJ2-7, with a tentative D call TRBD1 (5 bases). Germline V gene sequence: CDR1 MNHEY, CDR2 SVGAGI. The CDR3 runs 12 residues. V lost 10 bases, J lost 3 bases, and 13 bases lay in between. This CDR3 is CAISGNGYEQYF. The CDR3, as DNA: TGTGCCATCTCAGGGAACGGCTACGAGCAGTACTTC.

J is TRBJ1-2 and V is TRBV11-2, with 8 bases that match TRBD1. This CDR3 has 18 residues. V lost 4 bases and J lost 2; bases outside the gene matches: 15. Germline V gene sequence: CDR1 SGHAT, CDR2 FQNNGV. CDR3 sequence (DNA): TGTGCCAGCAGCTATCCCGGATATCAGGGGGCGGTGAACTATGGCTACACCTTC. Protein product: CASSYPGYQGAVNYGYTF.

This clonotype was recorded at least ten times. The gene calls are TRBV6-5 and TRBJ1-5; weak D call: TRBD1 (5 bases). Trimming took 0 bases from V and 1 from J, leaving 13 bases between them. Germline V gene sequence: CDR1 MNHEY, CDR2 SVGAGI. This CDR3 is 17 amino acids long. Written as DNA, the CDR3 is TGTGCCAGCAGTTACTCGAAGGCAGGGTCGAGCAATCAGCCCCAGCATTTT. Translation: CASSYSKAGSSNQPQHF.

The sample holds many counts of this clonotype. The chain couples TRBV12-3 or TRBV12-4 to TRBJ1-2; TRBD1 might be the D (5 bases). The CDR3 contains 13 residues. The V gene lost 6 bases and the J gene lost 3 bases, with 11 bases spanning the gap. The CDR3 DNA follows: TGTGCCAGCAGCCCCGGGACTTACTATGGCTACACCTTC. The encoded protein is CASSPGTYYGYTF.